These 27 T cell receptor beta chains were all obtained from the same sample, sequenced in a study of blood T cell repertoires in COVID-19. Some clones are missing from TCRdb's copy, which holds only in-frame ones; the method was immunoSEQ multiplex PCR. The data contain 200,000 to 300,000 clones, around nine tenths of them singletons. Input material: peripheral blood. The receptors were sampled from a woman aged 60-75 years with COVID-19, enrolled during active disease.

The CDR3 loop reads CASSPTAAAYEQYF. The CDR3 region has the DNA TGTGCCAGCAGCCCGACAGCCGCGGCCTACGAGCAGTACTTC. V usage is TRBV3-1 (or the pseudogene TRBV3-2) and J usage is TRBJ2-7; possible D gene TRBD1, 5 bases. Germline V gene lookup returns CDR1 LGHDT and CDR2 YNNKEL (reference sequence). This CDR3 spans 14 amino acids. Trimming pared 4 bases from V and 2 bases from J, leaving 12 bases between.

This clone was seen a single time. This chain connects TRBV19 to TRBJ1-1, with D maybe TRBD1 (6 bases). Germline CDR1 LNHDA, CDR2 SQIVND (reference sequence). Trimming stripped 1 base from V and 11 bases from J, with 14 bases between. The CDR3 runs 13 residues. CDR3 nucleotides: TGTGCCAGTAGTATAGGTGCAGGGGATATTGCTTTCTTT. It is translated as CASSIGAGDIAFF. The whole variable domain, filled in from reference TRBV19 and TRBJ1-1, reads DGGITQSPKYLFRKEGQNVTLSCEQNLNHDAMYWYRQDPGQGLRLIYYSQIVNDFQKGDIAEGYSVSREKKESFPLTVTSAQKNPTAFYLCASSIGAGDIAFFGQGTRLTVV.

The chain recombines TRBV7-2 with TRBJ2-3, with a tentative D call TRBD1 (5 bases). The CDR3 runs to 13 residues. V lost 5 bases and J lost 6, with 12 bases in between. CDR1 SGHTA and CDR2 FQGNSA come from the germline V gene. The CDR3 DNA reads TGTGCCAGCAGCACCCGCAGACAGGATACGCAGTATTTT. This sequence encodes CASSTRRQDTQYF.

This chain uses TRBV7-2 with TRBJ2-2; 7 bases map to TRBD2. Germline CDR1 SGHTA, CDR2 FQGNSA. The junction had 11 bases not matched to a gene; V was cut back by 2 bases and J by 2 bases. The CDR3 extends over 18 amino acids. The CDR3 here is CASSLTPGLRVNTGELFF. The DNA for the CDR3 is TGTGCCAGCAGCTTAACCCCGGGACTAAGAGTAAACACCGGGGAGCTGTTTTTT.

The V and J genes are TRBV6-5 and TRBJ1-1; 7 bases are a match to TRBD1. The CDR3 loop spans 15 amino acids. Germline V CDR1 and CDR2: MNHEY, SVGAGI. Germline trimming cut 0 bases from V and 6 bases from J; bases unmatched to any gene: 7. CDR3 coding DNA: TGTGCCAGCAGTTACTCGAGGCAGGGGGGTGCTGAAGCTTTCTTT. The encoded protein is CASSYSRQGGAEAFF.

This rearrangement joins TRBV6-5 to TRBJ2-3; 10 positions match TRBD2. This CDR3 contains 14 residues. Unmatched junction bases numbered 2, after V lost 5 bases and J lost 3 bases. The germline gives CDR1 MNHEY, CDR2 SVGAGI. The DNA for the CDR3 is TGTGCCAGCAGTCTAGCGGGAGCGACAGATACGCAGTATTTT. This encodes CASSLAGATDTQYF.

The CDR3 coding sequence is TGTGCCAGCAGCCAAGGACTAGCGGGAGGCACATACGAGCAGTACTTC. It translates to CASSQGLAGGTYEQYF. The chain links TRBV3-1 (or the pseudogene TRBV3-2) to TRBJ2-7; 13 bases line up with TRBD2. V shed 1 base and J 4 bases; nucleotides not matched to a gene: 4. The CDR3 is 16 amino acids. Germline-derived CDR1 and CDR2 are LGHDT and YNNKEL (reference sequence).

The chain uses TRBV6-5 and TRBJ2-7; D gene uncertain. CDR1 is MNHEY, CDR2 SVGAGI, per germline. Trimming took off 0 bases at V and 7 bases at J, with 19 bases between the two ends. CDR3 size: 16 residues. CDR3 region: CASSYSRSEVRQEQYF. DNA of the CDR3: TGTGCCAGCAGTTACTCGAGGTCGGAAGTCCGGCAAGAGCAGTACTTC.

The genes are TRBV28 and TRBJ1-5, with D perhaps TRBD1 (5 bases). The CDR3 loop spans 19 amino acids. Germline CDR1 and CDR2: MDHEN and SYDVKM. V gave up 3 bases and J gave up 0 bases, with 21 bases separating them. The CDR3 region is CASSLGGSAGGYSNQPQHF. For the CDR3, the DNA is TGTGCCAGCAGTTTGGGGGGTAGTGCAGGAGGGTATAGCAATCAGCCCCAGCATTTT.

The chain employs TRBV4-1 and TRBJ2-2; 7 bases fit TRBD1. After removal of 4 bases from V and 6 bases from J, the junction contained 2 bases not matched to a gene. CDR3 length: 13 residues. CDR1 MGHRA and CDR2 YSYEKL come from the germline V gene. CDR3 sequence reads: CASSLDRAGELFF. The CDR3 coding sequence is TGCGCCAGCAGCCTTGACAGGGCCGGGGAGCTGTTTTTT.

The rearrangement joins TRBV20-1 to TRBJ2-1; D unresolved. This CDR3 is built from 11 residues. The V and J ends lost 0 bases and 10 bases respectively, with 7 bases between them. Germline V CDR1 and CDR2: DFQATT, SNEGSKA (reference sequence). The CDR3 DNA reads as TGCAGTGCTAGAGATCGCCTAGAGCAGTTCTTC. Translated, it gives CSARDRLEQFF.

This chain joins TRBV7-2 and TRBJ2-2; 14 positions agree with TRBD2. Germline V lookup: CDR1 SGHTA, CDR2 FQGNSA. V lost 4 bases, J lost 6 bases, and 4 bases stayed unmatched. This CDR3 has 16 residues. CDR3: CASSSGLAGVPGELFF. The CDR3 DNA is TGTGCCAGCAGCTCGGGACTAGCGGGAGTTCCCGGGGAGCTGTTTTTT.

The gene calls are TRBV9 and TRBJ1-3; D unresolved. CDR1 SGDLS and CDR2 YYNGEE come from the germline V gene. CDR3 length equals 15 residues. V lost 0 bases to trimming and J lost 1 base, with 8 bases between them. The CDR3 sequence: CASSVGGVSGNTIYF. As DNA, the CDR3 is TGTGCCAGCAGCGTAGGGGGAGTTTCTGGAAACACCATATATTTT.

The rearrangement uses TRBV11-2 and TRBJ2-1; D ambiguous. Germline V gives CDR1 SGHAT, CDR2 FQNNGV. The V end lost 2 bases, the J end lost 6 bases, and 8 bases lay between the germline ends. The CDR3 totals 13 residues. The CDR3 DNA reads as TGTGCCAGCAGCTTATCTGGGCCCAATGAGCAGTTCTTC. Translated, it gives CASSLSGPNEQFF.

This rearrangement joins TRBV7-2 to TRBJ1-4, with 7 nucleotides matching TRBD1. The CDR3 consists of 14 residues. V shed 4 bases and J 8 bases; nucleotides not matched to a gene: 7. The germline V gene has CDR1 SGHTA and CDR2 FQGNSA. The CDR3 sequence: CASSWQGVGEKLFF. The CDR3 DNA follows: TGTGCCAGCAGCTGGCAGGGGGTTGGCGAAAAACTGTTTTTT.

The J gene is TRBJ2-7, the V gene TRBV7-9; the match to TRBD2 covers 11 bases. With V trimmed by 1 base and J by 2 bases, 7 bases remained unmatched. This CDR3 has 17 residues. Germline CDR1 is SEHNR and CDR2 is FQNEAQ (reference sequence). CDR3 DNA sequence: TGTGCCAGCAGCTTAGACCTCGGGACTAGCGGAGCCTACGAGCAGTACTTC. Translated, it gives CASSLDLGTSGAYEQYF. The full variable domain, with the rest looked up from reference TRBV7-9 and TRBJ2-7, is DTGVSQNPRHKITKRGQNVTFRCDPISEHNRLYWYRQTLGQGPEFLTYFQNEAQLEKSRLLSDRFSAERPKGSFSTLEIQRTEQGDSAMYLCASSLDLGTSGAYEQYFGPGTRLTVT.

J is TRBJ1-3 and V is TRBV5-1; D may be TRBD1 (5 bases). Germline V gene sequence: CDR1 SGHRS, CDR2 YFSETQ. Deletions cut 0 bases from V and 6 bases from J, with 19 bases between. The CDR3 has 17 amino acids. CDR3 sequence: CASSLASGMGYSNTIYF. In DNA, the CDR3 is TGCGCCAGCAGCTTGGCCTCAGGGATGGGGTATTCAAACACCATATATTTT.

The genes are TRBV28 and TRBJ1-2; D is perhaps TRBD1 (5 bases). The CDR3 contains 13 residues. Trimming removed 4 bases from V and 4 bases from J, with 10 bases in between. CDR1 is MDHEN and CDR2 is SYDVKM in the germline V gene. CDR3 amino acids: CASSYPDSYGYTF. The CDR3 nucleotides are TGTGCCAGCAGTTACCCCGACAGCTATGGCTACACCTTC.

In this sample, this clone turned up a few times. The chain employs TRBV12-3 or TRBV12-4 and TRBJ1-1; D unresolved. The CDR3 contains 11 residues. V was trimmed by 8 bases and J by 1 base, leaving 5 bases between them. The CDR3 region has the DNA TGTGCCAGCCGACAGAACACTGAAGCTTTCTTT. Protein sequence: CASRQNTEAFF.

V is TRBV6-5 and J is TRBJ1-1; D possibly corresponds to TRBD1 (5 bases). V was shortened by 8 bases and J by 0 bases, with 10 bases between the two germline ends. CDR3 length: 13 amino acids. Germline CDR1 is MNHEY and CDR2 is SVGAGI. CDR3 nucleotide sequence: TGTGCCAGCCTCGGGGGACTGAACACTGAAGCTTTCTTT. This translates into CASLGGLNTEAFF.

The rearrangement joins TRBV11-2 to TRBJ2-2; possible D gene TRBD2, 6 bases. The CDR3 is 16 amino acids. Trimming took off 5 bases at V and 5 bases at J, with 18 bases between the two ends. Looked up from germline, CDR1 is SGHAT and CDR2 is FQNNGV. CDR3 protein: CASSLGTSVETGELFF. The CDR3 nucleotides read TGTGCCAGCAGCCTCGGGACTTCAGTAGAGACCGGGGAGCTGTTTTTT.

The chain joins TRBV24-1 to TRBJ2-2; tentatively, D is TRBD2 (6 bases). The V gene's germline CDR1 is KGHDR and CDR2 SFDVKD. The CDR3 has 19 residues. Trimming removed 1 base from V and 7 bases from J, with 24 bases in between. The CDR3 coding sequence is TGTGCCACCAGTGATTTACCAGGGAGGCCCCTCTCCGGGATCGGGGAGCTGTTTTTT. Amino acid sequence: CATSDLPGRPLSGIGELFF.

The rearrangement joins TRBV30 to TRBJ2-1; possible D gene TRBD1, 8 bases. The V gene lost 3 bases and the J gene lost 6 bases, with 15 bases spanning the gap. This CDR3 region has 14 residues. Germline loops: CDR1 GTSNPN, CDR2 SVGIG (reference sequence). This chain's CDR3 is CAWSTGGAVNEQFF. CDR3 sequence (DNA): TGTGCCTGGAGCACAGGGGGGGCAGTCAATGAGCAGTTCTTC.

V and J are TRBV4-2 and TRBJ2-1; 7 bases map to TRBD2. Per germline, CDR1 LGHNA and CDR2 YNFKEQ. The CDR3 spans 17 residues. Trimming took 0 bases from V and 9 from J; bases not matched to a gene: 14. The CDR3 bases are TGTGCCAGCAGCCAAGATCGGGGGGACTCATCCCCCTCTGAGCAGTTCTTC. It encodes CASSQDRGDSSPSEQFF.

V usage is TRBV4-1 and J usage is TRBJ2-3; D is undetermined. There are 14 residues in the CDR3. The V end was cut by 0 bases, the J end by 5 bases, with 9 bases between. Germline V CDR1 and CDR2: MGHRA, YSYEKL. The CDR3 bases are TGCGCCAGCAGCCAAGACCCTACCGGAGATACGCAGTATTTT. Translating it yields CASSQDPTGDTQYF.

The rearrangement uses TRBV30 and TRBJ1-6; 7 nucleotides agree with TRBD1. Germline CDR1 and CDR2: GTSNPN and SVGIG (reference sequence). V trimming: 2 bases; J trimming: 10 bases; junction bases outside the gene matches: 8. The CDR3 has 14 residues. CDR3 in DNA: TGTGCCTGGAGTACACGACAGGGCGAATCACCCCTCCACTTT. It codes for CAWSTRQGESPLHF.

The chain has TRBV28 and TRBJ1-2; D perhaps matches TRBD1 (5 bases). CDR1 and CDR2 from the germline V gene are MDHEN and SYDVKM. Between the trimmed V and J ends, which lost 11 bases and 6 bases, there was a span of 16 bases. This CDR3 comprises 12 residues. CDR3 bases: TGTGCCTACCGGGGGTGGCTAGATGGCTACACCTTC. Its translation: CAYRGWLDGYTF.